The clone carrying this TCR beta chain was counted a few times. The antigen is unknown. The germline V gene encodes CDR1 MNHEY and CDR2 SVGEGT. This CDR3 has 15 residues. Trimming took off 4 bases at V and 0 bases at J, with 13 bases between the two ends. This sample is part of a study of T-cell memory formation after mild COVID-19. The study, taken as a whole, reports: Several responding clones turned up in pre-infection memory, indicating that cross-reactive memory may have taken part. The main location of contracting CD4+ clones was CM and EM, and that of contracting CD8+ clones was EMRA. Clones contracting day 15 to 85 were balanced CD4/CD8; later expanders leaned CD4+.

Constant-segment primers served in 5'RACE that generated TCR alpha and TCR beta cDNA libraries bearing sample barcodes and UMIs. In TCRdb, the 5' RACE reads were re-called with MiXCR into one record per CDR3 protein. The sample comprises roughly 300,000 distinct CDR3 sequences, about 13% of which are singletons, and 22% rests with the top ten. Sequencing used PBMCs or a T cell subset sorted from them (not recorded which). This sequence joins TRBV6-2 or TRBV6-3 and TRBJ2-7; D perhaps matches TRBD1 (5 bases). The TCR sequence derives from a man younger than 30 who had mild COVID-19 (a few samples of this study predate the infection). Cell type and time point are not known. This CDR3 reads CASSFRQLSSYEQYF. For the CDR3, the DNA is TGTGCCAGCAGTTTCCGACAGTTAAGCTCCTACGAGCAGTACTTC.